These T cell receptor beta chains were read from a single sample in a study of early stage breast cancer tumors. Profiling relied on immunoSEQ multiplex PCR, and the TCRdb table lists in-frame clones only, not all of them. The repertoire holds about 72,000 clones, 65% to 80% seen once, with 3.5% in the top ten. Sequenced material: blood. Every receptor here comes from a person between 55 and 69 years old with breast cancer. Each CDR3 is given with its conserved first and last residue. Fields, in order: clone size, CDR3 length, D gene, V gene, J gene, CDR3 DNA, CDR3 protein. D genes are given only for firm matches. Only some rows state a clone size, as once, few, many or a class for expanded clones.

>.|14|.|TRBV11-2|TRBJ2-2
TGTGCCAGCAGCACTAGGAGCCCTCCCGGGGAGCTGTTTTTT
CASSTRSPPGELFF
>.|13|TRBD2|TRBV7-2|TRBJ2-7
TGTGCCAGCAGCCCCGGGAGGCGCTACGAGCAGTACTTC
CASSPGRRYEQYF
>.|19|TRBD2|TRBV10-3|TRBJ2-1
TGTGCCATCAGTGAGTCGATTGGGACTAGTTCGAGGTTATTGTATGAGCAGTTCTTC
CAISESIGTSSRLLYEQFF
>.|16|TRBD2|TRBV5-1|TRBJ2-2
TGCGCCAGCAGCTCCAGCGGGGGCGCGAACACCGGGGAGCTGTTTTTT
CASSSSGGANTGELFF
>.|16|.|TRBV15|TRBJ2-1
TGTGCCACCAGCAGAGAATGGGCTAACTCCTACAATGAGCAGTTCTTC
CATSREWANSYNEQFF
>once|10|.|TRBV18|TRBJ2-3
TGTGCCAGCTCAGACCTTACGCAGTATTTT
CASSDLTQYF
>.|19|TRBD2|TRBV4-3|TRBJ2-1
TGCGCCAGCAGCCCCCTAGCGGGACGTATCGGTGGCTCCTACAATGAGCAGTTCTTC
CASSPLAGRIGGSYNEQFF
>.|13|.|TRBV11-1|TRBJ1-1
TGTGCCAGCAGCACTAGTCCCTCCACTGAAGCTTTCTTT
CASSTSPSTEAFF
>.|15|.|TRBV5-5|TRBJ2-1
TGTGCCAGCAGCTTGTTGGGGACCCTCTACAATGAGCAGTTCTTC
CASSLLGTLYNEQFF
>.|15|TRBD1|TRBV4-2|TRBJ2-7
TGTGCCAGCAGCCAAGGCGGGACAGGGCAATCCGAGCAGTACTTC
CASSQGGTGQSEQYF
>.|13|.|TRBV5-6|TRBJ1-2
TGTGCCAGCAGCCCGGCAGGGAACTATGGCTACACCTTC
CASSPAGNYGYTF
>.|14|.|TRBV11-2|TRBJ2-7
TGTGCCAGCAGCCAATCCCGGGCCACCTACGAGCAGTACTTC
CASSQSRATYEQYF
>.|15|TRBD1|TRBV11-3|TRBJ2-7
TGTGCCAGCAGCTTAGATGGGACAGGGCTCTACGAGCAGTACTTC
CASSLDGTGLYEQYF
>.|11|.|TRBV7-7|TRBJ1-2
TGTGCTAGCAGCCCCCTAGCGGGCTACACCTTC
CASSPLAGYTF
>.|14|.|TRBV19|TRBJ1-2
TGTGCCAGTAGTATAGGAGAAGGGGGCTATGGCTACACCTTC
CASSIGEGGYGYTF
>.|11|.|TRBV20-1|TRBJ2-5
TGCAGTGCTACCATAGGGGAGACCCAGTACTTC
CSATIGETQYF
>.|15|TRBD1|TRBV18|TRBJ1-1
TGTGCCAGCTCACCGGGACAGACTGAGAACACTGAAGCTTTCTTT
CASSPGQTENTEAFF
>.|14|TRBD1|TRBV30|TRBJ2-7
TGTGCCTGGAACGGACAGGGGGTTACCTACGAGCAGTACTTC
CAWNGQGVTYEQYF
>.|15|TRBD2|TRBV7-6|TRBJ2-1
TGTGCCAGCAGCTCCCTAGCGGGAGGGCCCGGGGAGCAGTTCTTC
CASSSLAGGPGEQFF
>once|15|TRBD1|TRBV18|TRBJ1-1
TGTGCCAGCTCACAGGGACAGGGAATGAACACTGAAGCTTTCTTT
CASSQGQGMNTEAFF
>.|15|.|TRBV5-1|TRBJ2-3
TGCGCCAGCAGCTTTTCGAGGGGGGGCGGAGATACGCAGTATTTT
CASSFSRGGGDTQYF
>.|13|.|TRBV29-1|TRBJ2-7
TGCAGCGTTTTGCCCCGGAGCTCCTACGAGCAGTACTTC
CSVLPRSSYEQYF
>.|13|TRBD2|TRBV7-9|TRBJ2-1
TGTGCCAGCAGCTTACTAGCGGGTGAGGGGCAGTTCTTC
CASSLLAGEGQFF
>.|15|.|TRBV7-3|TRBJ2-1
TGTGCCAGCAGCCCCGGGATTAGGGTCTACAATGAGCAGTTCTTC
CASSPGIRVYNEQFF
>.|14|TRBD1|TRBV2|TRBJ2-5
TGTGCCAGCAGCCGGGACAGACCCCAAGAGACCCAGTACTTC
CASSRDRPQETQYF
>.|14|TRBD1|TRBV2|TRBJ1-4
TGTGCCAGCAGCCTAGACAGGGGAACAGAAAAACTGTTTTTT
CASSLDRGTEKLFF
>.|15|.|TRBV10-3|TRBJ1-1
TGTGCCATCAGTGAGTCGAGCAGTCCGAACACTGAAGCTTTCTTT
CAISESSSPNTEAFF
>few|13|.|TRBV29-1|TRBJ1-1
TGCAGCGTTGGCTTAGGGGTGTACACTGAAGCTTTCTTT
CSVGLGVYTEAFF
>few|11|.|TRBV7-9|TRBJ2-1
TGTGCCAGCAGCACCTACAATGAGCAGTTCTTC
CASSTYNEQFF
>.|13|.|TRBV6-4|TRBJ2-2
TGTGCCAGCAGCCTAGGAGGGACCGGGGAGCTGTTTTTT
CASSLGGTGELFF
>.|13|.|TRBV29-1|TRBJ2-3
TGCAGCGTTGGCTTGGACCTTCAACTCGCGCAGTATTTT
CSVGLDLQLAQYF